This TCR beta chain was obtained from a study of cytomegalovirus exposure and HLA in healthy donors. This clone was seen a handful of times. The target antigen is unknown. The junction had 6 bases not matched to a gene; V was cut back by 3 bases and J by 5 bases. This CDR3 spans 15 amino acids. CDR1 and CDR2 from the germline V gene are LNHDA and SQIVND (reference sequence). TCRdb's table, derived via immunoSEQ multiplex PCR, lists solely in-frame clones and lacks some. The data show 150,000 or so clones, around four fifths seen once. Study conclusions and caveats: Three CMV-associated chains proved CMV antigen-specific in vitro. The tendency of first-cohort TCR clusters to co-occur in the 120 or so validation repertoires was identified by a subsequent analysis. Cytomegalovirus status, reportedly, was diagnosed with high specificity and sensitivity by the classifier.

The donors were in the 120-subject validation cohort; that cohort was separate from the approximately 730-subject first cohort. This chain links TRBV19 with TRBJ2-7, with 11 bases lining up with TRBD2. The sample taken for sequencing was PBMCs. This receptor was taken from a man between 25 and 39 years old in good health and CMV-seropositive. CDR3 sequence: CASSMGTSGSNEQYF. CDR3 nucleotides: TGTGCCAGTAGTATGGGGACTAGCGGCTCGAACGAGCAGTACTTC.